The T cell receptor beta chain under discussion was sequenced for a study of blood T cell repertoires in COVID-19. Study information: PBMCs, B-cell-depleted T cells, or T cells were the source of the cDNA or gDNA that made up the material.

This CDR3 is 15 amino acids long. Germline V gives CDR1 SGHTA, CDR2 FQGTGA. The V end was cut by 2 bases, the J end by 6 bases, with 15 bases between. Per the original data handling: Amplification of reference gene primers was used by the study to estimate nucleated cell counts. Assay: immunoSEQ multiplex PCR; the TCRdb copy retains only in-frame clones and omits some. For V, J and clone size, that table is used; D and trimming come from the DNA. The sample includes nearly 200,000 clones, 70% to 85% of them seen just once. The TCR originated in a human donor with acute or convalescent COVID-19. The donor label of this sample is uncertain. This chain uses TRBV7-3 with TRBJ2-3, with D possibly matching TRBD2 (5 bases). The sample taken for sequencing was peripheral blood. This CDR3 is CASSLQPGLVDTQYF. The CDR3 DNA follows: TGTGCCAGCAGCTTACAGCCGGGATTGGTTGATACGCAGTATTTT. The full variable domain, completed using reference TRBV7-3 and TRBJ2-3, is GAGVSQTPSNKVTEKGKYVELRCDPISGHTALYWYRQSLGQGPEFLIYFQGTGAADDSGLPNDRFFAVRPEGSVSTLKIQRTERGDSAVYLCASSLQPGLVDTQYFGPGTRLTVL.